This record looks at one TCR beta chain sequence and its context. Its antigen is undetermined. This sample is part of a study of cytomegalovirus exposure and HLA in healthy donors. Study-level findings and limits: Among the CMV-associated chains, three were confirmed in vitro as specific for CMV antigens. The dataset shows that most TCR sequences were rare, while some public TCRs occurred in many donors. Cytomegalovirus association was listed for about 150 TCR beta chains. The likely explanation for a cluster of highly shared sequence variants was sequencing artifact.

This CDR3 comprises 15 residues. Germline CDR1 and CDR2: LNHDA and SQIVND (reference sequence). With 3 bases removed from V and 3 bases from J, the gap between germline ends came to 12 bases. PCR amplification relied on 60 Vbeta primers (plus 13 Jbeta primers). Assay used: immunoSEQ multiplex PCR; TCRdb lists only in-frame clones, some missing. Of about 160,000 clones in the sample, around 60% were seen once. This receptor was identified in a woman aged 60-70 years in good health and CMV-seropositive. Sequencing was carried out using PBMCs. The chain links TRBV19 to TRBJ1-5, with a tentative D call TRBD1 (5 bases). The CDR3 loop is CASSIGTGYNQPQHF. The CDR3 nucleotides read TGTGCCAGTAGTATCGGTACAGGCTACAATCAGCCCCAGCATTTT.